The T cell receptor (beta chain) described here comes from a study of cytomegalovirus exposure and HLA in healthy donors. Researchers ran the PCR with 60 Vbeta and 13 Jbeta primers. Assay: immunoSEQ multiplex PCR; the TCRdb copy retains only in-frame clones and omits some. The sample consists of 50,000 to 60,000 clones, around 82% of them appearing once. The germline CDR1 and CDR2 sequences are MNHEY and SVGAGI. The CDR3 spans 14 residues. Trimming cost V 6 bases and J 1 base; bases outside gene matches: 4. This TCR was sampled from a female donor in good health and CMV-seronegative. V gene TRBV6-5 combines with J gene TRBJ1-2; 8 bases fit TRBD1. The sequencing sample was made of PBMCs. DNA of the CDR3: TGTGCCAGCAGCGGACAGGGTGTTAACTATGGCTACACCTTC. This codes for CASSGQGVNYGYTF.